This T cell receptor beta chain was retrieved from a study of cytomegalovirus exposure and HLA in healthy donors. Germline loops: CDR1 SEHNR, CDR2 FQNEAQ (reference sequence). The CDR3 has 14 amino acids. On this clone: At one boundary the junction diverges from the germline segment, which might be a read error.

The PCR had 60 Vbeta and 13 Jbeta primers. The table came from immunoSEQ multiplex PCR; TCRdb's copy has only in-frame clones and leaves some out. The repertoire includes roughly 93,000 clones, roughly 75% of them detected once, and less than 9.5% sits in the top ten. The sequenced sample was PBMCs. J is TRBJ2-7 and V is TRBV7-9; TRBD2 agrees at 9 bases. The source of this sequence is a man aged 25 to 40 in good health and CMV-seronegative. The CDR3 loop is CASSIAGDSYEQYF. In nucleotides, the CDR3 is TGTGCCAGCAGCATAGCGGGAGACTCCTACGAGCAGTACTTC.